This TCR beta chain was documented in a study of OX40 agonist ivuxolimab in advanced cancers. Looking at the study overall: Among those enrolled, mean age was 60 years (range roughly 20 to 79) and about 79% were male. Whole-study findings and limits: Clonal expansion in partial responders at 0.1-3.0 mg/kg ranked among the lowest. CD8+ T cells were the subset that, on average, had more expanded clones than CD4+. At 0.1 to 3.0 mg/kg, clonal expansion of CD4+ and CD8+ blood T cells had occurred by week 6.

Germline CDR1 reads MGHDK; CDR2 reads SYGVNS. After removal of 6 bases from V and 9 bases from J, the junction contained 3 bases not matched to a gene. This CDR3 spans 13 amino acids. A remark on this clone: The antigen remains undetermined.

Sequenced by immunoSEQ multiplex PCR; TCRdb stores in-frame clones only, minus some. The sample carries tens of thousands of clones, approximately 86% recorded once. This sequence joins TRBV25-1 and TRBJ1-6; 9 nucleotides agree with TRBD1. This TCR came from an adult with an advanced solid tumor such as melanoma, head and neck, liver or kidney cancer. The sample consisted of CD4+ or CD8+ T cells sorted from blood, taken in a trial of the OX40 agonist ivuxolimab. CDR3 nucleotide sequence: TGTGCCAGCAGGGGACAGGGCTTTTCACCCCTCCACTTT. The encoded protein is CASRGQGFSPLHF.